The TCR beta chain described here comes from a study of prognosis after radiotherapy for stage I lung cancer. Study-wide results and caveats: Clone counts measured for unique TCRs fell after stereotactic body radiation therapy, median approximately 9,600 versus 7,200. In patients with versus without metastases, TRBV and TRBJ gene usage reportedly differed.

Amplification of the TCR beta CDR3 (from genomic DNA) was done by two-round multiplex PCR. The authors ran first-round PCR with primers specific to each TRBV and TRBJ gene. TCRdb redid the calling of the multiplex PCR reads with MiXCR, one entry per CDR3 protein. Here the sample spans 30,000 to 35,000 distinct CDR3 sequences, 40% to 60% being singletons. This clonotype was observed many times. Its target is not known. The patient cohort was node-negative on CT and PET/CT, with no prior chemotherapy, radiotherapy or other malignancies. The sample consisted of PBMCs, taken before or after stereotactic body radiation therapy (not recorded which). The TCR was taken from a donor over 45 with non-small cell lung cancer.

The CDR3 here is CASSLLDEHTIYF. The DNA for the CDR3 is TGTGCCAGCAGCCTGTTAGACGAACACACCATATATTTT. The chain recombines TRBV3-1 with TRBJ1-3; D is unclear. Germline CDR1 and CDR2: LGHDT and YNNKEL (reference sequence). The CDR3 sequence is 13 residues long. Trimming pared 4 bases from V and 8 bases from J, leaving 12 bases between.